The rows below give T cell receptor beta chains drawn from one sample of a study of metastatic and nonmetastatic thyroid tumors. TCRdb recomputed clones from the PCR reads via MiXCR. The profile shows 55,000 to 75,000 clones, roughly 18% of them singletons. Sequencing used blood. The receptor source for this set is a female donor with papillary thyroid cancer or a benign thyroid nodule (not recorded which). Some clones in this sample may be carry-over from other donors' samples. Each CDR3 is given with its conserved first and last residue. A D gene is named only where the DNA matches it firmly. For some rows the clone size is stated as once, few or many, or as a class when expanded; others skip it.

D: TRBD1
J: TRBJ2-1
size: many
V: TRBV5-1
CDR3: CASRRQGPYNEQFF
DNA: TGCGCCAGCCGAAGACAGGGACCATACAATGAGCAGTTCTTC

D: -
J: TRBJ1-2
size: many
V: TRBV2
CDR3: CAGEEGYGYTF
DNA: TGTGCCGGCGAAGAGGGCTATGGCTACACCTTC

D: -
J: TRBJ1-1
size: many
V: TRBV28
CDR3: CASSPRGGAAFF
DNA: TGTGCCAGCAGTCCCAGAGGGGGGGCAGCTTTCTTT

D: TRBD2
J: TRBJ2-1
size: many
V: TRBV15
CDR3: CATSGTSGLSYNEQFF
DNA: TGTGCCACCAGCGGGACTAGCGGCCTTTCCTACAATGAGCAGTTCTTC

D: TRBD1
J: TRBJ1-2
size: -
V: TRBV20-1
CDR3: CSARQGDYGYTF
DNA: TGCAGTGCTAGACAGGGGGACTATGGCTACACCTTC

D: -
J: TRBJ2-4
size: many
V: TRBV20-1
CDR3: CSWDRENIQYF
DNA: TGCAGTTGGGACCGAGAAAACATTCAGTACTTC

D: TRBD2
J: TRBJ2-1
size: few
V: TRBV4-1
CDR3: CASSQVGTSGEQFF
DNA: TGCGCCAGCAGCCAAGTGGGGACTAGCGGGGAGCAGTTCTTC

D: -
J: TRBJ1-5
size: once
V: TRBV7-2
CDR3: CASSLSRGGQPQHF
DNA: TGTGCCAGCAGCCTATCGCGGGGGGGTCAGCCCCAGCATTTT

D: -
J: TRBJ1-2
size: many
V: TRBV30
CDR3: CAWSVEGGQEVYGYTF
DNA: TGTGCCTGGAGTGTAGAGGGGGGGCAGGAGGTCTATGGCTACACCTTC

D: -
J: TRBJ2-3
size: many
V: TRBV6-1
CDR3: CASSRGGYTDTQYF
DNA: TGTGCCAGCAGTCGTGGCGGCTATACAGATACGCAGTATTTT

D: -
J: TRBJ2-1
size: many
V: TRBV13
CDR3: CASSLKSELGDEQFF
DNA: TGTGCCAGCAGCTTAAAAAGCGAGTTGGGGGATGAGCAGTTCTTC

D: -
J: TRBJ2-3
size: few
V: TRBV2
CDR3: CASSVFGTDTQYF
DNA: TGTGCCAGCAGTGTTTTCGGCACAGATACGCAGTATTTT

D: TRBD2
J: TRBJ2-7
size: -
V: TRBV5-1
CDR3: CASSLVSLAGGLTYEQYF
DNA: TGCGCCAGCAGCTTGGTGTCACTAGCGGGAGGATTAACCTACGAGCAGTACTTC

D: -
J: TRBJ2-1
size: many
V: TRBV3-1
CDR3: CASSLQGPYNEQFF
DNA: TGTGCCAGCAGCCTTCAGGGACCCTACAATGAGCAGTTCTTC

D: TRBD2
J: TRBJ2-1
size: many
V: TRBV18
CDR3: CASSLTSGTYNEQFF
DNA: TGTGCCAGCTCTTTGACTAGCGGCACCTACAATGAGCAGTTCTTC

D: -
J: TRBJ1-6
size: many
V: TRBV27
CDR3: CASSFNSGSPLHF
DNA: TGTGCCAGCAGTTTCAATTCTGGGTCACCCCTCCACTTT

D: -
J: TRBJ2-6
size: many
V: TRBV11-3
CDR3: CASLRAGANVLTF
DNA: TGTGCCAGCCTGAGGGCTGGGGCCAACGTCCTGACTTTC

D: TRBD2
J: TRBJ2-7
size: many
V: TRBV6-1
CDR3: CASSEAQTARLSSGRYEQYF
DNA: TGTGCCAGCAGTGAAGCGCAGACAGCCCGACTGTCTAGCGGGAGATACGAGCAGTACTTC

D: TRBD2
J: TRBJ2-7
size: few
V: TRBV28
CDR3: CASSPGLAGGEEQYF
DNA: TGTGCCAGCAGCCCGGGACTAGCGGGAGGAGAAGAGCAGTACTTC

D: -
J: TRBJ1-2
size: few
V: TRBV6-2/TRBV6-3
CDR3: CASSRPGLSTHFYGYTF
DNA: TGTGCCAGCAGCCGACCGGGACTCAGTACCCATTTCTATGGCTACACCTTC

D: TRBD1
J: TRBJ1-5
size: -
V: TRBV19
CDR3: CASSMGRGFRNQPQHF
DNA: TGTGCCAGTAGTATGGGCAGGGGGTTTCGCAATCAGCCCCAGCATTTT

D: TRBD1
J: TRBJ1-6
size: -
V: TRBV4-2
CDR3: CASSQGTGTGVNNSPLHF
DNA: TGTGCCAGCAGCCAGGGCACCGGGACAGGGGTCAATAATTCACCCCTCCACTTT

D: -
J: TRBJ1-2
size: few
V: TRBV6-2/TRBV6-3
CDR3: CASQRTGLHYGYTF
DNA: TGTGCCAGCCAACGCACAGGATTACATTATGGCTACACCTTC

D: -
J: TRBJ2-7
size: many
V: TRBV3-1
CDR3: CASSQAGEFYEQYF
DNA: TGTGCCAGCAGCCAAGCAGGGGAGTTCTACGAGCAGTACTTC

D: TRBD2
J: TRBJ2-1
size: many
V: TRBV28
CDR3: CASRLAGGNYNEQFF
DNA: TGTGCCTCCCGACTAGCGGGAGGGAACTACAATGAGCAGTTCTTC

D: -
J: TRBJ1-2
size: many
V: TRBV7-9
CDR3: CASSSNGAGDGYTF
DNA: TGTGCCAGCAGCTCCAACGGGGCAGGCGATGGCTACACCTTC

D: -
J: TRBJ2-5
size: few
V: TRBV6-1
CDR3: CASSRLGGEETQYF
DNA: TGTGCCAGCAGCAGGCTAGGGGGTGAGGAGACCCAGTACTTC

D: TRBD2
J: TRBJ2-3
size: -
V: TRBV5-4
CDR3: CASSLGLAEDTDTQYF
DNA: TGTGCCAGCAGCTTGGGACTAGCGGAGGACACAGATACGCAGTATTTT

D: -
J: TRBJ2-3
size: -
V: TRBV6-4
CDR3: CASSDSDTDTQYF
DNA: TGTGCCAGCAGTGACTCGGACACAGATACGCAGTATTTT

D: TRBD2
J: TRBJ2-1
size: many
V: TRBV9
CDR3: CASSETTRLSTSGKYNEQFF
DNA: TGTGCCAGCAGCGAAACGACACGCCTTTCGACTAGCGGGAAGTACAATGAGCAGTTCTTC

D: -
J: TRBJ1-5
size: many
V: TRBV19
CDR3: CASTKGQGQSNQPQHF
DNA: TGTGCCAGTACAAAGGGGCAGGGACAAAGCAATCAGCCCCAGCATTTT